This TCR beta chain was captured by sequencing in a study of cytomegalovirus exposure and HLA in healthy donors. General observations from the study: In the analysis, some V segments, TRBV6-2 and TRBV6-3 included, were excluded as indistinguishable.

PCR used 60 Vbeta primers and 13 Jbeta primers. Method: immunoSEQ multiplex PCR; TCRdb's copy keeps in-frame clones and lacks some. Counted here are around 150,000 clones, about 80% occurring once; the ten biggest clones make up less than 4.5%. Nominally healthy donors were sampled, though unrecorded immune exposures were likely. Only one count was recorded for this clone. Its cognate antigen is unknown. The CDR3 loop spans 15 amino acids. Unmatched junction bases numbered 4, after V lost 4 bases and J lost 5 bases. Per the germline V gene, CDR1 is MNHEY and CDR2 is SMNVEV (reference sequence). Sequencing was done on a sample of PBMCs. This TCR came from a man aged 25 to 45 in good health and CMV-seropositive. This chain connects TRBV27 to TRBJ1-5, with 11 bases that match TRBD1. The CDR3 reads CASSSRDRGYQPQHF. CDR3 sequence (DNA): TGTGCCAGCAGTTCCCGGGACAGGGGGTATCAGCCCCAGCATTTT.